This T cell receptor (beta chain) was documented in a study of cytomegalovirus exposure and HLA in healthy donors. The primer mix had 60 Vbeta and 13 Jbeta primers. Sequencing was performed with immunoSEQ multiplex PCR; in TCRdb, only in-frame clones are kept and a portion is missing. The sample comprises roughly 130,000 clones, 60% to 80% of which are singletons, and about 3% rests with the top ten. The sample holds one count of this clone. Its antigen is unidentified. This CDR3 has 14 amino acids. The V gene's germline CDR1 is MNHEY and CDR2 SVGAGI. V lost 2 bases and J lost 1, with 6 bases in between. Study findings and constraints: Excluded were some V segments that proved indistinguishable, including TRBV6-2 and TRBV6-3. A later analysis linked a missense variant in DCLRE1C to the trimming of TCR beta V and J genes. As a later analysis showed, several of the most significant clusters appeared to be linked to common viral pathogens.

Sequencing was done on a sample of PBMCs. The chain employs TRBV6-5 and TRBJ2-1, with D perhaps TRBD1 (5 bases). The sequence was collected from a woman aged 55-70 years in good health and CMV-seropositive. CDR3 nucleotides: TGTGCCAGCAGTTACAGGGGATCCTACAATGAGCAGTTCTTC. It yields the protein CASSYRGSYNEQFF.